This T cell receptor (beta chain) was obtained from a study of CD8 T cells in ankylosing spondylitis. Study-wide points: Apparently characteristic of ankylosing spondylitis blood was a TCR beta motif (about 8 highly homologous variants).

The V gene's germline CDR1 is SEHNR and CDR2 FQNEAQ (reference sequence). V gave up 2 bases and J gave up 7 bases, with 3 bases separating them. The CDR3 is 12 residues long. Each CDR3 protein gets one entry after TCRdb re-called the 5' RACE reads with MiXCR. Here the sample spans about 500,000 distinct CDR3 sequences, roughly 12% being singletons. This clonotype was seen ten or more times. Its matching antigen is unknown. The origin of this receptor is a male donor with ankylosing spondylitis. Material for sequencing was blood, either unsorted or a sorted T cell fraction (not recorded which). The chain couples TRBV7-9 to TRBJ1-6, with D unresolved. Here the CDR3 reads CASSLTNSPLHF. DNA of the CDR3: TGTGCCAGCAGCTTAACCAATTCACCCCTCCACTTT.